The next 30 T cell receptor beta chains were all read from a single sample in a study of early stage breast cancer tumors. Repertoires were generated with immunoSEQ multiplex PCR, while TCRdb's copy carries only in-frame clones and drops some. Among 39,000 or so clones, 70% to 80% were seen once, and the ten largest hold roughly 6.8%. Sequences were obtained from blood. The receptors were gathered from a person aged 45 to 59 with breast cancer.

The chain carries TRBV19 and TRBJ1-1; D might be TRBD1 (5 bases). Per germline, CDR1 LNHDA and CDR2 SQIVND (reference sequence). V dropped 8 bases and J dropped 1 base, with 14 bases sitting between them. CDR3 size: 14 residues. CDR3 DNA sequence: TGTGCCAGTGGTTGGGGGGTGGGGAACACTGAAGCTTTCTTT. The encoded protein is CASGWGVGNTEAFF.

V is TRBV25-1 and J is TRBJ2-1; D uncertain. The CDR3 has 13 amino acids. The germline V and J ends were trimmed by 3 bases and 5 bases, with 8 bases remaining between them. Germline CDR1 and CDR2: MGHDK and SYGVNS. The CDR3 DNA sequence: TGTGCCAGCAGTGAGGCCATCAACAATGAGCAGTTCTTC. This translates into CASSEAINNEQFF.

The chain carries TRBV6-5 and TRBJ2-3, with 11 bases aligning to TRBD2. The CDR3 is made up of 14 amino acids. Germline CDR1 is MNHEY and CDR2 is SVGAGI. J was trimmed by 7 bases and V by 7 bases; bases with no gene match: 7. CDR3 sequence: CASTTSGSLNTQYF. The CDR3 DNA is TGTGCCAGCACTACTAGCGGGAGTTTAAATACGCAGTATTTT.

The chain carries TRBV2 and TRBJ2-1, with 9 bases aligning to TRBD1. Per the germline V gene, CDR1 is SNHLY and CDR2 is FYNNEI. With V trimmed by 8 bases and J by 9 bases, 5 bases remained unmatched. There are 12 residues in the CDR3. The CDR3 region is CASRGQGSEQFF. DNA for the CDR3: TGTGCCAGCCGGGGACAGGGTAGTGAGCAGTTCTTC.

This chain connects TRBV2 to TRBJ2-5; the D gene is possibly TRBD1 (6 bases). The CDR3 has 16 residues. Germline V CDR1 and CDR2: SNHLY, FYNNEI. Trimming removed 3 bases from V and 6 bases from J, with 20 bases in between. The DNA of the CDR3 is TGTGCCAGCAGTGAGGCCGGGACAAATAAGAGGAAGACCCAGTACTTC. It translates to CASSEAGTNKRKTQYF.

The chain combines TRBV12-5 with TRBJ2-2, with 9 nucleotides matching TRBD2. The junction had 3 bases not matched to a gene; V was cut back by 0 bases and J by 4 bases. This CDR3 contains 16 residues. Germline V gene data show CDR1 as LGHNT and CDR2 as FRNRAP. DNA of the CDR3: TGTGCTAGTGGTTTGGTGACTAGCGGAATCACCGGGGAGCTGTTTTTT. As protein: CASGLVTSGITGELFF.

CDR3: CASSRRTDRIYF. As DNA, the CDR3 is TGTGCCAGTAGTCGCCGGACTGATAGGATATATTTT. The V call is TRBV19, the J call TRBJ1-3; D not certain. This CDR3 is built from 12 residues. Trimming shortened V by 5 bases and J by 13 bases, and 15 bases separated the two germline ends. Looked up from germline, CDR1 is LNHDA and CDR2 is SQIVND (reference sequence).

This clone was observed a handful of times. V is TRBV5-1 and J is TRBJ2-2; 7 nucleotides match TRBD2. This CDR3 contains 14 residues. V dropped 5 bases and J dropped 4; count of bases not matched to a gene: 5. Germline V gene data show CDR1 as SGHRS and CDR2 as YFSETQ. CDR3 in amino acids: CASRASGFTGELFF. Written as DNA, the CDR3 is TGCGCCAGCAGGGCTAGCGGCTTCACCGGGGAGCTGTTTTTT.

As DNA, the CDR3 is TGTGCCAGCAATCTTGAACAGGGAGCTGGAAACACCATATATTTT. Translating gives CASNLEQGAGNTIYF. The rearrangement joins TRBV6-1 to TRBJ1-3, with D maybe TRBD1 (6 bases). Between the trimmed V and J ends, which lost 7 bases and 2 bases, there was a span of 15 bases. The CDR3 extends over 15 amino acids. The germline V gene has CDR1 MNHNS and CDR2 SASEGT.

This clone was seen many times. The V and J genes are TRBV11-2 and TRBJ2-7, with a tentative D call TRBD2 (6 bases). The germline V gene has CDR1 SGHAT and CDR2 FQNNGV. V was pared by 2 bases and J by 4 bases, with 12 bases between. The CDR3 has 14 residues. The CDR3 loop is CASSLFGSSYEQYF. The CDR3 DNA sequence: TGTGCCAGCAGCTTATTCGGGAGCTCGTACGAGCAGTACTTC.

This clone was detected only once. The chain uses TRBV11-2 and TRBJ2-3; 10 bases are shared with TRBD1. The CDR3 runs to 17 residues. CDR1 is SGHAT and CDR2 is FQNNGV in the germline V gene. J gave up 0 bases and V 0 bases, and 3 bases lay outside the gene matches. This CDR3 is CASSLDRTGGSTDTQYF. The CDR3 bases are TGTGCCAGCAGCTTAGACCGGACAGGGGGTAGCACAGATACGCAGTATTTT. Combining the CDR3 with reference TRBV11-2 and TRBJ2-3 gives the whole variable domain EAGVAQSPRYKIIEKRQSVAFWCNPISGHATLYWYQQILGQGPKLLIQFQNNGVVDDSQLPKDRFSAERLKGVDSTLKIQPAKLEDSAVYLCASSLDRTGGSTDTQYFGPGTRLTVL.

The chain combines TRBV5-1 with TRBJ2-7, with D maybe TRBD2 (7 bases). Trimming left V 2 bases short and J 2 bases short, with 14 bases between. Germline V gene lookup returns CDR1 SGHRS and CDR2 YFSETQ. The CDR3 has 15 residues. Written as DNA, the CDR3 is TGCGCCAGCAGCTTAGGTACAGGGAGGGCCTACGAGCAGTACTTC. Its translation: CASSLGTGRAYEQYF.

V and J are TRBV10-3 and TRBJ2-1; TRBD2 agrees at 10 bases. The V gene end was trimmed by 4 bases and the J gene end by 0 bases; junction bases not matched to a gene: 12. Per germline, CDR1 ENHRY and CDR2 SYGVKD. The length of the CDR3 is 19 residues. CDR3 residues: CAISGASGSPSSSYNEQFF. The CDR3 region has the DNA TGTGCCATCAGTGGAGCTAGCGGGAGTCCCTCTAGCTCCTACAATGAGCAGTTCTTC.

This clone is medium-sized in the sample. The chain uses TRBV7-6 and TRBJ1-3; D might be TRBD1 (5 bases). The CDR3 has 18 residues. Germline CDR1 is SGHVS and CDR2 is FNYEAQ. With 1 base removed from V and 2 bases from J, the gap between germline ends came to 18 bases. DNA for the CDR3: TGTGCCAGCAGCTTAGAAATAGGGGAAACGTATGCTGGAAACACCATATATTTT. Its protein is CASSLEIGETYAGNTIYF.

This clone was detected only a few times. The chain combines TRBV27 with TRBJ1-6, with 7 bases fitting TRBD1. V dropped 6 bases and J dropped 2; count of bases not matched to a gene: 7. CDR3 length equals 16 residues. CDR1 is MNHEY, CDR2 SMNVEV, per germline (reference sequence). CDR3 nucleotide sequence: TGTGCCAGCAGAGACCGGGACAGAGCCTATAATTCACCCCTCCACTTT. Its protein is CASRDRDRAYNSPLHF.

The chain uses TRBV5-1 and TRBJ2-3; D call uncertain. Deletions cut 4 bases from V and 0 bases from J, with 3 bases between. The CDR3 has 12 residues. Germline V CDR1 and CDR2: SGHRS, YFSETQ. For the CDR3, the DNA is TGCGCCAGCAGCCTTAGCACAGATACGCAGTATTTT. This gives the protein CASSLSTDTQYF.

The V gene is TRBV12-5, the J gene TRBJ2-1; D call uncertain. V lost 2 bases and J 5 bases, leaving 7 bases between the germline ends. Germline lookup yields CDR1 LGHNT and CDR2 FRNRAP. The CDR3 runs to 13 residues. Here the CDR3 DNA reads TGTGCTAGTGGTTTGCAGGAACACAATGAGCAGTTCTTC. Protein product: CASGLQEHNEQFF.

This clone was counted a few times. This sequence joins TRBV5-4 and TRBJ2-2; D uncertain. V was cut by 0 bases and J by 7 bases, with 7 bases left in between. The CDR3 has 13 residues. The germline CDR1 and CDR2 sequences are SGHNT and YYREEE (reference sequence). The CDR3 DNA reads TGTGCCAGCAGCTTGGGGAGTCGCGGGGAGCTGTTTTTT. The encoded protein is CASSLGSRGELFF.

V and J are TRBV21-1 and TRBJ2-5; TRBD2 reflects the table's D call only, with no check against the DNA. TRBV21-1 is marked as a pseudogene. This CDR3 has 12 residues. The CDR3 nucleotides are TGTGCCAGCAGCACCGGGGAGGAGACCCAGTACTTC. Amino acid sequence: CASSTGEETQYF.

This clone was found a few times. The gene calls are TRBV19 and TRBJ1-5; 8 bases are shared with TRBD1. V dropped 6 bases and J dropped 2; count of bases not matched to a gene: 15. Per the germline V gene, CDR1 is LNHDA and CDR2 is SQIVND (reference sequence). The CDR3 contains 18 residues. The CDR3 loop is CASRTRQGNFGGNQPQHF. In DNA form, the CDR3 reads TGTGCCAGTAGAACCCGACAGGGGAATTTCGGGGGCAATCAGCCCCAGCATTTT.

Here the CDR3 reads CASSSDLATTDTQYF. The DNA of the CDR3 is TGTGCCAGCAGCTCCGACCTAGCGACCACAGATACGCAGTATTTT. The chain couples TRBV7-6 to TRBJ2-3, with D maybe TRBD2 (6 bases). V lost 4 bases to trimming and J lost 2 bases, with 13 bases between them. The CDR3 covers 15 residues. Per germline, CDR1 SGHVS and CDR2 FNYEAQ.

The chain carries TRBV7-9 and TRBJ2-2; 8 bases are a match to TRBD2. Germline V CDR1 and CDR2: SEHNR, FQNEAQ (reference sequence). V trimming: 7 bases; J trimming: 2 bases; junction bases outside the gene matches: 9. CDR3 length: 16 residues. This CDR3 reads CASTPNRGGNTGELFF. The DNA for the CDR3 is TGTGCCAGCACCCCTAACCGGGGGGGAAACACCGGGGAGCTGTTTTTT.

The rearrangement links TRBV9 to TRBJ2-1; 8 bases are shared with TRBD2. This CDR3 has 16 residues. J lost 4 bases, V lost 0 bases, and 6 bases had no gene match. Per the germline V gene, CDR1 is SGDLS and CDR2 is YYNGEE. CDR3 DNA sequence: TGTGCCAGCAGCGTAGGATTACTAGCGGAATACAATGAGCAGTTCTTC. Translating gives CASSVGLLAEYNEQFF.

The DNA for the CDR3 is TGTGCCATCGGCCCCGGGACTAGCGGGGGAGGGACCTACAATGAGCAGTTCTTC. It encodes CAIGPGTSGGGTYNEQFF. The chain carries TRBV10-3 and TRBJ2-1, with 14 bases identical to TRBD2. The CDR3 has 18 amino acids. The ends lost 8 bases at V and 2 bases at J; junction bases unmatched: 11. CDR1 ENHRY and CDR2 SYGVKD come from the germline V gene.

The V and J genes are TRBV19 and TRBJ2-1, with D perhaps TRBD1 (6 bases). This CDR3 is built from 12 residues. The ends were cut back, 5 bases at V and 9 bases at J, with 11 bases in the middle. The germline V gene encodes CDR1 LNHDA and CDR2 SQIVND (reference sequence). The chain's CDR3 is CASSATGTEQFF. CDR3 DNA sequence: TGTGCCAGTAGTGCAACAGGGACTGAGCAGTTCTTC.

The chain joins TRBV10-3 to TRBJ2-2; D gene unclear. The CDR3 sequence is 12 residues long. Germline-derived CDR1 and CDR2 are ENHRY and SYGVKD. Trimming stripped 3 bases from V and 3 bases from J, with 2 bases between. CDR3 coding DNA: TGTGCCATCAGTGACTACACCGGGGAGCTGTTTTTT. It codes for CAISDYTGELFF.

The chain employs TRBV27 and TRBJ1-2; no firm D call. The CDR3 covers 13 residues. V shed 2 bases and J shed 4 bases, with 8 bases lying between them. Germline V gene data show CDR1 as MNHEY and CDR2 as SMNVEV (reference sequence). In DNA form, the CDR3 reads TGTGCCAGCAGTTTAGGGTTAGCCTATGGCTACACCTTC. Its translation is CASSLGLAYGYTF.

The chain recombines TRBV5-5 with TRBJ2-3, with D perhaps matching TRBD2 (6 bases). The CDR3 covers 13 residues. Germline V gene sequence: CDR1 SGHKS, CDR2 YYEKEE (reference sequence). V was cut by 4 bases and J by 4 bases, with 10 bases left in between. For the CDR3, the DNA is TGTGCCAGCAGCCCCGGGACTTCAGATACGCAGTATTTT. Its translation is CASSPGTSDTQYF. Based on the CDR3 plus reference TRBV5-5 and TRBJ2-3, the full variable domain is DAGVTQSPTHLIKTRGQQVTLRCSPISGHKSVSWYQQVLGQGPQFIFQYYEKEERGRGNFPDRFSARQFPNYSSELNVNALLLGDSALYLCASSPGTSDTQYFGPGTRLTVL.

The chain combines TRBV4-1 with TRBJ1-4; 12 bases are a match to TRBD1. Germline V gene data show CDR1 as MGHRA and CDR2 as YSYEKL. The CDR3 totals 15 residues. After removal of 1 base from V and 10 bases from J, the junction contained 4 bases not matched to a gene. The CDR3 DNA follows: TGCGCCAGCAGCCAAGCGGGACAGGGGGCACGAAAACTGTTTTTT. The encoded protein is CASSQAGQGARKLFF.

This clone was seen a single time. The chain is built from TRBV5-8 and TRBJ2-4; D is perhaps TRBD1 (7 bases). CDR1 SGHTS and CDR2 YDEGEE come from the germline V gene. This CDR3 has 20 amino acids. Trimming removed 5 bases from V and 2 bases from J, with 29 bases in between. The CDR3 coding sequence is TGTGCCAGCAGGTCCACTGGGAGACAGGGAGGAGGTAGATCCAAAAACATTCAGTACTTC. Encoded protein: CASRSTGRQGGGRSKNIQYF.